This T cell receptor (beta chain) was observed in a study of post-analysis software for immune sequencing data. Overall study: The courses of disease that were included comprised relapsing-remitting, secondary progressive and progressive-relapsing multiple sclerosis.

The authors incorporated unique molecular identifiers into the TCR beta cDNA libraries. TCRdb independently ran MiXCR on the PCR reads; one entry per CDR3 protein. Here the sample spans roughly 730,000 distinct CDR3 sequences, about 27% being singletons. Study observations and caveats: Normalized Chao1 diversity was significantly lower in multiple sclerosis patients than in controls. Controls had lower frequencies than patients of about 5 TRBV segments, which included TRBV5-6, TRBV5-1 and TRBV20-1. Analysis by F measure revealed that same-batch samples clustered strongly together.

As regards this clonotype: Its antigen remains unidentified.

V lost 1 base, J lost 2 bases, and 8 bases lay in between. Per the germline V gene, CDR1 is SGHKS and CDR2 is YYEKEE (reference sequence). The CDR3 loop spans 14 amino acids. Source material: blood. The sequence was collected from a girl aged 5 to 17 with multiple sclerosis. The rearrangement uses TRBV5-5 and TRBJ2-3; tentative D call: TRBD1 (6 bases). CDR3 sequence reads: CASSLRQVTDTQYF. In DNA, the CDR3 is TGTGCCAGCAGCTTGAGACAGGTCACAGATACGCAGTATTTT.